This is a list of T cell receptor beta chains from one sample in a study of shared clonotypes between healthy human individuals. Profiling relied on immunoSEQ multiplex PCR, and the TCRdb table lists in-frame clones only, not all of them. The sample yields about 2,100,000 clones, about 92% seen once. The sample comprised naive CD8+ T cells from PBMCs. These receptors were taken from a man between 18 and 29 years old in good health. Some clones in this sample may be carry-over from other donors' samples. CDR3s include the opening cysteine and the closing phenylalanine or tryptophan. Each record gives: clone size, D gene, J gene, V gene, CDR3 DNA, CDR3 protein. D genes are given only for firm matches. Clone size is not always given. Where it is, it says once, few, many or a class for expanded clones.

clone size: NA
D gene: NA
J gene: TRBJ1-2
V gene: TRBV10-3
CDR3 DNA: TGTGCCATCAGTGACCCGACGAGAGGGGTCGATGACTATGGCTACACCTTC
CDR3 protein: CAISDPTRGVDDYGYTF

clone size: once
D gene: TRBD1
J gene: TRBJ1-5
V gene: TRBV28
CDR3 DNA: TGTGCCAGCAGACCGACAGGGGGGTATCAGCCCCAGCATTTT
CDR3 protein: CASRPTGGYQPQHF

clone size: NA
D gene: TRBD1
J gene: TRBJ2-5
V gene: TRBV2
CDR3 DNA: TGTGCCAGCATCCGGGACAGGGGGCCGTACTTC
CDR3 protein: CASIRDRGPYF

clone size: NA
D gene: TRBD1
J gene: TRBJ2-7
V gene: TRBV7-9
CDR3 DNA: TGTGCCAGCAGCTCCGGGACAGGGCGGGAGCAGTACTTC
CDR3 protein: CASSSGTGREQYF

clone size: NA
D gene: TRBD2
J gene: TRBJ2-5
V gene: TRBV19
CDR3 DNA: TGTGCCAGTACCTCCGGGGGGGCAGTTGGGGAGACCCAGTACTTC
CDR3 protein: CASTSGGAVGETQYF

clone size: NA
D gene: NA
J gene: TRBJ1-1
V gene: TRBV15
CDR3 DNA: TGTGCCACCAGCAGCCTACAGGGCTCAGCTTTCTTT
CDR3 protein: CATSSLQGSAFF

clone size: NA
D gene: TRBD1
J gene: TRBJ2-1
V gene: TRBV11-2
CDR3 DNA: TGTGCCAGCAGCTTAGGGGTGGACAGGGGTTACAATGAGCAGTTCTTC
CDR3 protein: CASSLGVDRGYNEQFF

clone size: NA
D gene: NA
J gene: TRBJ1-2
V gene: TRBV7-9
CDR3 DNA: TGTGCCAGCAGCTTAGGGGCAGGGACCTACACCTTC
CDR3 protein: CASSLGAGTYTF

clone size: NA
D gene: TRBD1
J gene: TRBJ2-7
V gene: TRBV5-1
CDR3 DNA: TGCGCCAGCAGATACGACAGGGGGCCTTCCTACGAGCAGTACTTC
CDR3 protein: CASRYDRGPSYEQYF

clone size: few
D gene: NA
J gene: TRBJ1-4
V gene: TRBV6-1
CDR3 DNA: TGTGCCAGCAGCGACTACCCTGCAACTAATGAAAAACTGTTTTTT
CDR3 protein: CASSDYPATNEKLFF

clone size: NA
D gene: NA
J gene: TRBJ2-7
V gene: TRBV30
CDR3 DNA: TGTGCCTGGAGTACCGGACACGGCTCCTACGAGCAGTACTTC
CDR3 protein: CAWSTGHGSYEQYF

clone size: NA
D gene: NA
J gene: TRBJ1-2
V gene: TRBV7-2
CDR3 DNA: TGTGCCAGCAGCTTAAGACCAATGTCTTCTAACTATGGCTACACCTTC
CDR3 protein: CASSLRPMSSNYGYTF

clone size: NA
D gene: TRBD1
J gene: TRBJ2-1
V gene: TRBV5-6
CDR3 DNA: TGTGCCAGCAGCCAGGGGGCAACCTACAATGAGCAGTTCTTC
CDR3 protein: CASSQGATYNEQFF

clone size: NA
D gene: TRBD1
J gene: TRBJ1-2
V gene: TRBV7-9
CDR3 DNA: TGTGCCAGCAGCGGAACTAAACGAAATACAGGGGACCATGGCTACACCTTC
CDR3 protein: CASSGTKRNTGDHGYTF

clone size: NA
D gene: NA
J gene: TRBJ2-5
V gene: TRBV7-9
CDR3 DNA: TGTGCCAGCAGCTCGAACAGGCCTATCAAACTCCAAGAGACCCAGTACTTC
CDR3 protein: CASSSNRPIKLQETQYF